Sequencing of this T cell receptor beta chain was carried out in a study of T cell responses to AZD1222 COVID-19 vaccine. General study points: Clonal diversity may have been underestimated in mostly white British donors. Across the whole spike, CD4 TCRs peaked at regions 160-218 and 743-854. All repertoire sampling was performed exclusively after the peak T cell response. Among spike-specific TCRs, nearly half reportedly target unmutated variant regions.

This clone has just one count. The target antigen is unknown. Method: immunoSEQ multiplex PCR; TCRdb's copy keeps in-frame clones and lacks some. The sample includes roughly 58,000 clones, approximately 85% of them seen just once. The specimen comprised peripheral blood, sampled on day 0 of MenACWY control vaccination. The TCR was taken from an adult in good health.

The CDR3 coding sequence is TGTGCCAGCAGTTCCCTACGTATCCTTAGCGGGGGAGGATACAATGAGCAGTTCTTC. It codes for CASSSLRILSGGGYNEQFF. This sequence joins TRBV28 and TRBJ2-1; 9 bases line up with TRBD2. The CDR3 sequence is 19 residues long. The trim removed 4 bases at V and 4 bases at J, leaving 17 bases unmatched. Germline assignment: CDR1 MDHEN and CDR2 SYDVKM.